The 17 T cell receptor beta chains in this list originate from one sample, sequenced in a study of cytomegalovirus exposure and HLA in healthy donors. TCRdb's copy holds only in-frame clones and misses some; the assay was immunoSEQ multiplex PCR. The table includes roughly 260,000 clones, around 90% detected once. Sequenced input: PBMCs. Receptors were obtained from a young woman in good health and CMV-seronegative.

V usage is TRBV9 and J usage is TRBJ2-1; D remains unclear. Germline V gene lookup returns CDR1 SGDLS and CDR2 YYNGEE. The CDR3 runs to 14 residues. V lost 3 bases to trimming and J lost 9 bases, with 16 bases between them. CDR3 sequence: CASSEELPHIEQFF. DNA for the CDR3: TGTGCCAGCAGCGAGGAACTACCCCACATTGAGCAGTTCTTC.

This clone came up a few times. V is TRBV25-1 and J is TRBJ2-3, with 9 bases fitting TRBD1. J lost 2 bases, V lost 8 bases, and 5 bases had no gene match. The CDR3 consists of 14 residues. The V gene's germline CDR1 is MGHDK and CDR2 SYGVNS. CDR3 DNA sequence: TGTGCCAGCCTGGACAGGGGATCCACAGATACGCAGTATTTT. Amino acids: CASLDRGSTDTQYF.

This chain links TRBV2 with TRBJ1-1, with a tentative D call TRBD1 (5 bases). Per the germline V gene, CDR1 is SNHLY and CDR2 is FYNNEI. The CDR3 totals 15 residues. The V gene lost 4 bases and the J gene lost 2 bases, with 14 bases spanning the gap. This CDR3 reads CASSGGDFLNTEAFF. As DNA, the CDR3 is TGTGCCAGCAGTGGCGGGGACTTTTTAAACACTGAAGCTTTCTTT.

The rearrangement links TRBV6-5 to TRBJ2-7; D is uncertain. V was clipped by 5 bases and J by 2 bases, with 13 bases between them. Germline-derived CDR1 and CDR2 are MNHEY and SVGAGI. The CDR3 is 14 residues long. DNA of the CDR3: TGTGCCAGCAGTAATGATCCTGGGGCCTACGAGCAGTACGTC. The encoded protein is CASSNDPGAYEQYV.

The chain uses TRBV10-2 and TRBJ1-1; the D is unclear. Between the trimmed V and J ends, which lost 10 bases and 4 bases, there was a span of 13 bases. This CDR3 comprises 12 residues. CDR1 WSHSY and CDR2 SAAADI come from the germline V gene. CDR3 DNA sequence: TGCGCCACCGGTCCCGGCGGCACTGAAGCTTTCTTT. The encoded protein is CATGPGGTEAFF.

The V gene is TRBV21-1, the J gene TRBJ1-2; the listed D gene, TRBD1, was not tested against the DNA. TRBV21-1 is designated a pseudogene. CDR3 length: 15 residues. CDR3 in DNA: TGTGCCAGCAGCATAAGACAGGGGCGAGGGTATGGCTACACCTTC. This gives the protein CASSIRQGRGYGYTF.

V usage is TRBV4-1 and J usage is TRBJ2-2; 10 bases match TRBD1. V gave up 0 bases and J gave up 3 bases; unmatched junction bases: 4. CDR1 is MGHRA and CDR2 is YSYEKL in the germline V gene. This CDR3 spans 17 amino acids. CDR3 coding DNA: TGCGCCAGCAGCCAAGAATCGACAGGGGGCTACACCGGGGAGCTGTTTTTT. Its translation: CASSQESTGGYTGELFF.

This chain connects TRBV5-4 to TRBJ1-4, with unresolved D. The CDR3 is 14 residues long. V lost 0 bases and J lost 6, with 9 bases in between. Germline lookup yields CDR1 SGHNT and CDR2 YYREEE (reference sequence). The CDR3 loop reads CASSLGTSHEKLFF. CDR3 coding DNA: TGTGCCAGCAGCTTGGGTACTAGCCATGAAAAACTGTTTTTT. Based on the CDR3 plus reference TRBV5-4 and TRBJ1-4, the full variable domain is ETGVTQSPTHLIKTRGQQVTLRCSSQSGHNTVSWYQQALGQGPQFIFQYYREEENGRGNFPPRFSGLQFPNYSSELNVNALELDDSALYLCASSLGTSHEKLFFGSGTQLSVL.

The CDR3 loop reads CASSPPGNTGELFF. CDR3 nucleotide sequence: TGTGCCAGCAGCCCCCCGGGGAACACCGGGGAGCTGTTTTTT. The J gene is TRBJ2-2, the V gene TRBV14; D not resolved. Germline V gene lookup returns CDR1 SGHDN and CDR2 FVKESK. CDR3 size: 14 residues. V was cut by 4 bases and J by 1 base, with 7 bases left in between.

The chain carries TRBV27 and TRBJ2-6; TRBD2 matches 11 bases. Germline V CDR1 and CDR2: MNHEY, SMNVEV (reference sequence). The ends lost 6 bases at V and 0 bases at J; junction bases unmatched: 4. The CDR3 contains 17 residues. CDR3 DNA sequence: TGTGCCAGCAGGGGACTAGCGGTGACCTCTGGGGCCAACGTCCTGACTTTC. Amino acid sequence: CASRGLAVTSGANVLTF.

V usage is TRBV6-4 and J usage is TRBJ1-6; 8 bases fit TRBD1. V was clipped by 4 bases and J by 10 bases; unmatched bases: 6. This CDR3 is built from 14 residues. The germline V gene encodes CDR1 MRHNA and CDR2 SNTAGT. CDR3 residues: CASSGAGGNSPLHF. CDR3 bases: TGTGCCAGCAGTGGTGCAGGGGGCAACTCACCCCTCCACTTT.

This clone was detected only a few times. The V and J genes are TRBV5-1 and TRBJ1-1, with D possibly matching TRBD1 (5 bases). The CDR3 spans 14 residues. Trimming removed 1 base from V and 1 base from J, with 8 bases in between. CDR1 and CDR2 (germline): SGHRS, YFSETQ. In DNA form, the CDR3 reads TGCGCCAGCAGCTTGTGGGGCGGGAACACTGAAGCTTTCTTT. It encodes CASSLWGGNTEAFF.

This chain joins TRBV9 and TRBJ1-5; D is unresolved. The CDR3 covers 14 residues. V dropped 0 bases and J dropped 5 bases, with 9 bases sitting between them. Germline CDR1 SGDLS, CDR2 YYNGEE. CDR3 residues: CASSVGPQHQPQHF. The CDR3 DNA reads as TGTGCCAGCAGCGTAGGGCCTCAACATCAGCCCCAGCATTTT.

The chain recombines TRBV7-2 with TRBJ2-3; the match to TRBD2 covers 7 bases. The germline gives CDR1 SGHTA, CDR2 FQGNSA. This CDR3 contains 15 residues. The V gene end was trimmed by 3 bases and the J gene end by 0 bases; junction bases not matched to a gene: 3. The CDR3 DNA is TGTGCCAGCAGCTTGGGGGGGGACAGCACAGATACGCAGTATTTT. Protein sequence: CASSLGGDSTDTQYF.

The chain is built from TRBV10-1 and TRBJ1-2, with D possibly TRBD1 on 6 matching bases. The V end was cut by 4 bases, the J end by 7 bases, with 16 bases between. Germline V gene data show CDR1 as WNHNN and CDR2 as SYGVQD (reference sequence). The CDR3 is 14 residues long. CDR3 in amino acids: CASSADRTYSGYTF. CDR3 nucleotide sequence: TGCGCCAGCAGTGCTGACAGGACGTATAGTGGCTACACCTTC.

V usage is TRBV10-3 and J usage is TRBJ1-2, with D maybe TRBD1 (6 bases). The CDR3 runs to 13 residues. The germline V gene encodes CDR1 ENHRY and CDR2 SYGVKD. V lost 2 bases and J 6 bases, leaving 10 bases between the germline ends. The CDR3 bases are TGTGCCATCAGTGAGGGGCAGGGGCATGGCTACACCTTC. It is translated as CAISEGQGHGYTF.

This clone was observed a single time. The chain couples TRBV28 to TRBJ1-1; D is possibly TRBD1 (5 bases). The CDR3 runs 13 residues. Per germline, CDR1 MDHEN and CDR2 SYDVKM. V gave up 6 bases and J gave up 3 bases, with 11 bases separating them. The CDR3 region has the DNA TGTGCCAGCAGGGTGGGGGACTACACTGAAGCTTTCTTT. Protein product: CASRVGDYTEAFF.